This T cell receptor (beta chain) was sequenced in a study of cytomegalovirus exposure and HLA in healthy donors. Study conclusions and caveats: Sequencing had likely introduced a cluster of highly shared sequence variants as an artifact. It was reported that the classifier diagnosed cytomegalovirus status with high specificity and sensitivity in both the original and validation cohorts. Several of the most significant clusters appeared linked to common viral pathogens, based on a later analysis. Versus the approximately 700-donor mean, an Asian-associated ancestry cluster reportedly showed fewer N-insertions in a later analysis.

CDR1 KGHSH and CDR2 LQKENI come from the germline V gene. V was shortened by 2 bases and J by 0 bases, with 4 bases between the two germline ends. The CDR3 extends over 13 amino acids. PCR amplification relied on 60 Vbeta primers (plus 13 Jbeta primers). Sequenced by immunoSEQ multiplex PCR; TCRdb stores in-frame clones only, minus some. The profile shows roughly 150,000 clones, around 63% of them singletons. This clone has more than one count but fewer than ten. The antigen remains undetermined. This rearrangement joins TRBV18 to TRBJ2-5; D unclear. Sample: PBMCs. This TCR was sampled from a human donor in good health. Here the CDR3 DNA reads TGTGCCAGCTCACCATCTCACCAAGAGACCCAGTACTTC. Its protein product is CASSPSHQETQYF. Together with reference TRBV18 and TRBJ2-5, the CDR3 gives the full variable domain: NAGVMQNPRHLVRRRGQEARLRCSPMKGHSHVYWYRQLPEEGLKFMVYLQKENIIDESGMPKERFSAEFPKEGPSILRIQQVVRGDSAAYFCASSPSHQETQYFGPGTRLLVL.